These 17 T cell receptor beta chains share one sample of origin, sequenced in a study of Graves' ophthalmopathy and Graves' hyperthyroidism. RNA transcripts served as template for amplifying TCR beta CDR3 sequences. RT-PCR with HTBI primers came first, then second-round multiplex PCR. TCRdb recomputed calls from the multiplex PCR reads with MiXCR, one row per CDR3 protein. Of a few hundred thousand distinct CDR3 sequences listed, approximately 37% are singletons. Sequenced: peripheral blood or thyroid tissue (not recorded which). Receptors were obtained from an adult man with Graves' hyperthyroidism.

This clonotype was recorded at least ten times. The rearrangement links TRBV7-9 to TRBJ2-6; D is possibly TRBD1 (5 bases). The germline V gene encodes CDR1 SEHNR and CDR2 FQNEAQ (reference sequence). V lost 5 bases to trimming and J lost 1 base, with 9 bases between them. The CDR3 runs to 15 residues. The CDR3 bases are TGTGCCAGCAGCCCTACAGGATCTGGGGCCAACGTCCTGACTTTC. Residues: CASSPTGSGANVLTF.

This clonotype was found many times. The genes are TRBV7-9 and TRBJ2-7; 7 nucleotides line up with TRBD1. V lost 6 bases, J lost 4 bases, and 9 bases stayed unmatched. CDR3 length equals 14 residues. CDR1 and CDR2 (germline): SEHNR, FQNEAQ (reference sequence). CDR3 nucleotides: TGTGCCAGCAGTCAGACAGGGAATCAGTACGAGCAGTACTTC. Its translation: CASSQTGNQYEQYF.

The chain combines TRBV29-1 with TRBJ2-5; tentative D call: TRBD1 (6 bases). V gave up 5 bases and J gave up 1 base, with 17 bases separating them. CDR1 is SQVTM, CDR2 ANQGSEA, per germline. The CDR3 has 15 residues. The CDR3 bases are TGCAGCGTTACCCTCCCCGGACAGATCCAAGAGACCCAGTACTTC. This translates into CSVTLPGQIQETQYF.

This clonotype was recorded at least ten times. The V call is TRBV20-1, the J call TRBJ2-5; 16 bases agree with TRBD2. This CDR3 contains 17 residues. Germline V gives CDR1 DFQATT, CDR2 SNEGSKA (reference sequence). The J segment lost 2 bases and the V segment lost 3 bases, leaving 6 bases of the junction unmatched. The CDR3 region has the DNA TGCAGTGCTAGTGGGTCGGGACTAGCGGGGGGGCAAGAGACCCAGTACTTC. It specifies CSASGSGLAGGQETQYF.

This rearrangement joins TRBV7-9 to TRBJ2-7; D perhaps matches TRBD2 (7 bases). The V end was cut by 3 bases, the J end by 7 bases, with 16 bases between. The germline gives CDR1 SEHNR, CDR2 FQNEAQ (reference sequence). This CDR3 is 14 amino acids long. CDR3 protein: CASSFAGARDEQYF. The CDR3 nucleotides are TGTGCCAGCAGCTTTGCGGGGGCACGGGATGAGCAGTACTTC. Looking up the rest from reference TRBV7-9 and TRBJ2-7 gives the full variable domain: DTGVSQNPRHKITKRGQNVTFRCDPISEHNRLYWYRQTLGQGPEFLTYFQNEAQLEKSRLLSDRFSAERPKGSFSTLEIQRTEQGDSAMYLCASSFAGARDEQYFGPGTRLTVT.

In this sample, this clonotype turned up many times. This chain's CDR3 is CASSSQGRAYNSPLHF. The CDR3 nucleotides are TGTGCCAGCAGCTCACAGGGGAGGGCCTATAATTCACCCCTCCACTTT. The chain combines TRBV11-2 with TRBJ1-6; 7 bases align to TRBD1. Trimming removed 4 bases from V and 2 bases from J; junction bases left unmatched: 5. Germline-derived CDR1 and CDR2 are SGHAT and FQNNGV. The CDR3 extends over 16 amino acids. Supplemented by reference TRBV11-2 and TRBJ1-6, the full variable domain reads EAGVAQSPRYKIIEKRQSVAFWCNPISGHATLYWYQQILGQGPKLLIQFQNNGVVDDSQLPKDRFSAERLKGVDSTLKIQPAKLEDSAVYLCASSSQGRAYNSPLHFGNGTRLTVT.

The chain joins TRBV18 to TRBJ2-7; possible D gene TRBD1, 6 bases. Germline loops: CDR1 KGHSH, CDR2 LQKENI. V lost 5 bases to trimming and J lost 5 bases, with 16 bases between them. This CDR3 comprises 14 residues. The DNA of the CDR3 is TGTGCCAGCTCATCGTCCAGGGGTCTCGACGAGCAGTACTTC. This encodes CASSSSRGLDEQYF.

This clonotype has a handful of counts. The chain joins TRBV2 to TRBJ2-7; D is uncertain. This CDR3 has 14 residues. Germline lookup yields CDR1 SNHLY and CDR2 FYNNEI. The V and J ends lost 5 bases and 2 bases respectively, with 13 bases between them. CDR3 bases: TGTGCCAGCAGTTTCGATGGCACGACCTACGAGCAGTACTTC. Translated, it gives CASSFDGTTYEQYF.

The chain couples TRBV20-1 to TRBJ1-5, with 12 bases matching TRBD1. The CDR3 covers 12 residues. Germline V CDR1 and CDR2: DFQATT, SNEGSKA (reference sequence). Germline trimming cut 7 bases from V and 14 bases from J; bases unmatched to any gene: 9. The CDR3 bases are TGCAGTGTCCCGGGACAGGGGGCTTCCGAGCATTTT. Protein: CSVPGQGASEHF.

This clonotype was detected ten times or more. The CDR3, as DNA: TGTGCCAGCAGCTCGCCCGGGACAGGGACCCCTGAAGCTTTCTTT. This sequence encodes CASSSPGTGTPEAFF. The V and J genes are TRBV7-9 and TRBJ1-1; 9 bases match TRBD1. Germline lookup yields CDR1 SEHNR and CDR2 FQNEAQ (reference sequence). J lost 6 bases, V lost 4 bases, and 9 bases had no gene match. This CDR3 is 15 amino acids long.

This chain joins TRBV10-3 and TRBJ2-2; the D gene is possibly TRBD2 (5 bases). Germline assignment: CDR1 ENHRY and CDR2 SYGVKD. There are 13 residues in the CDR3. Between the trimmed V and J ends, which lost 2 bases and 7 bases, there was a span of 8 bases. The DNA for the CDR3 is TGTGCCATCAGTGAGGGACTCCACGGGGAGCTGTTTTTT. It is translated as CAISEGLHGELFF.

For the CDR3, the DNA is TGTGCCAGCAGTGATTCGGCGGTGGTCAATGGCTACACCTTC. This translates into CASSDSAVVNGYTF. V and J are TRBV25-1 and TRBJ1-2; unclear D gene. Trimming cost V 3 bases and J 6 bases, with 14 bases left between them. This CDR3 comprises 14 residues. Germline V gene data show CDR1 as MGHDK and CDR2 as SYGVNS.

In the case of this clonotype: Germline and junction disagree at one end, which may indicate a read error. This chain connects TRBV7-7 to TRBJ2-7; TRBD2 matches at 13 bases. Germline V CDR1 and CDR2: SSHAT, FNYEAQ (reference sequence). The CDR3 spans 16 residues. CDR3 loop: CASSRTGLAGAHEQYF. DNA of the CDR3: TGTGCTAGCAGCCGAACAGGACTAGCGGGAGCTCACGAGCAGTACTTC.

This clonotype was seen a single time. The gene calls are TRBV2 and TRBJ2-7, with TRBD1 matching over 8 bases. The V segment lost 7 bases and the J segment 5 bases; nucleotides outside the gene matches: 7. This CDR3 has 13 residues. The germline gives CDR1 SNHLY, CDR2 FYNNEI. CDR3 protein: CASKMDREDEQYF. CDR3 coding DNA: TGTGCCAGCAAGATGGACAGGGAGGACGAGCAGTACTTC.

For this clonotype: A read error may be the cause here, since a much bigger clone is one base away. This sequence joins TRBV7-9 and TRBJ1-4, with TRBD1 matching 9 bases. The CDR3 is 14 residues long. Germline values: CDR1 SEHNR, CDR2 FQNEAQ (reference sequence). After removal of 8 bases from V and 8 bases from J, the junction contained 9 bases not matched to a gene. CDR3 sequence: CASGAGTGREKLFF. CDR3 nucleotide sequence: TGTGCCAGCGGAGCCGGGACAGGGAGGGAAAAACTGTTTTTT.

This chain joins TRBV20-1 and TRBJ2-2; 9 positions match TRBD2. The CDR3 extends over 15 amino acids. The J segment lost 6 bases and the V segment lost 3 bases, leaving 8 bases of the junction unmatched. CDR1 DFQATT and CDR2 SNEGSKA come from the germline V gene (reference sequence). CDR3 nucleotides: TGCAGTGCTAGTGGGCCTAGCGGGATTGCCGGGGAGCTGTTTTTT. This encodes CSASGPSGIAGELFF.

In the case of this clonotype: This could be a read error, since a much larger clone is one nucleotide away. The rearrangement joins TRBV12-3 or TRBV12-4 to TRBJ2-2; the D call may be TRBD1 or TRBD2 (5 bases each). This CDR3 contains 16 residues. The ends were cut back, 4 bases at V and 4 bases at J, with 16 bases in the middle. In DNA form, the CDR3 reads TGTGCCAGCAGTTACACGGGACCCTTGAGCACCGGGGAGCTGTTTTTT. This sequence encodes CASSYTGPLSTGELFF.